The sequence of this TCR beta chain was determined in a study of blood T cell repertoires in COVID-19. V lost 4 bases to trimming and J lost 5 bases, with 8 bases between them. The CDR3 consists of 11 residues. The germline CDR1 and CDR2 sequences are DFQATT and SNEGSKA (reference sequence). Per the authors' pipeline: Amplified reference gene primers provided the basis for estimating nucleated cell counts. Method: immunoSEQ multiplex PCR; TCRdb's copy keeps in-frame clones and lacks some. V, J and clone size are those of that table, while D and trimming were read from the DNA. The sample carries around 300,000 clones, approximately 90% recorded once. Adults between roughly 18 and 95 years of age took part from approximately 24 US areas. Participant reports of clinical history set cohort assignment.

The genes are TRBV20-1 and TRBJ1-2; unclear D gene. This clonotype originated in a woman aged 40 to 50 who had recovered from COVID-19. The sample was PBMCs or T cells enriched from blood (not recorded which). CDR3 nucleotide sequence: TGCAGTGCTATGAGAAGTTATGGCTACACCTTC. Its translation: CSAMRSYGYTF.